One and the same sample provided the 24 T cell receptor beta chains below, sequenced in a study of CD8+ T cells in alopecia areata. Sequencing relied on a cDNA template that was reverse transcribed from extracted RNA. Measured with immunoSEQ multiplex PCR; TCRdb has only the in-frame clones, and not every one. The top ten clones hold 15% to 20% of a sample with about 92,000 clones, about 44% of them seen once. The treatment here: oral pan-JAK inhibitor, 5-10 mg twice daily. Here the sequenced sample was CD8+ T cells sorted from blood, taken at week 24, from a patient treated with tofacitinib. These TCRs come from a human donor with alopecia areata.

CDR3 sequence (DNA): TGTGCCAGCATTAACAGGGTGACCTACGAGCAGTACTTC. It translates to CASINRVTYEQYF. The rearrangement joins TRBV2 to TRBJ2-7, with D tentatively TRBD1 (6 bases). The germline V gene has CDR1 SNHLY and CDR2 FYNNEI. The length of the CDR3 is 13 residues. V gave up 7 bases and J gave up 2 bases, with 12 bases separating them.

Here the CDR3 reads CASAPLGGGNQPQHF. DNA for the CDR3: TGTGCCAGCGCCCCGCTGGGGGGGGGTAATCAGCCCCAGCATTTT. The chain has TRBV27 and TRBJ1-5, with TRBD1 as a possible D gene (5 bases). Per the germline V gene, CDR1 is MNHEY and CDR2 is SMNVEV (reference sequence). Trimming left V 8 bases short and J 4 bases short, with 18 bases between. CDR3 length: 15 amino acids.

The chain joins TRBV28 to TRBJ2-7; D gene uncertain. The germline CDR1 and CDR2 sequences are MDHEN and SYDVKM. The CDR3 spans 13 residues. V lost 3 bases and J 7 bases, leaving 13 bases between the germline ends. CDR3 in DNA: TGTGCCAGCAGTTTCCCCGAATCGGAGGAGCAGTACTTC. As protein: CASSFPESEEQYF.

In the case of this clone: Other DNA sequences from this sample encode an identical CDR3 as well. The chain is built from TRBV4-1 and TRBJ2-7, with D possibly TRBD2 on 5 matching bases. The CDR3 is 15 residues long. V was trimmed by 0 bases and J by 7 bases, leaving 16 bases between them. CDR1 MGHRA and CDR2 YSYEKL come from the germline V gene. This chain's CDR3 is CASSQERTGTVEQYF. In DNA, the CDR3 is TGCGCCAGCAGCCAAGAACGGACTGGCACTGTGGAGCAGTACTTC.

This clone was observed a handful of times. The J gene is TRBJ1-5, the V gene TRBV27; D is unresolved. Germline loops: CDR1 MNHEY, CDR2 SMNVEV (reference sequence). The CDR3 is made up of 13 amino acids. The V end was cut by 0 bases, the J end by 2 bases, with 2 bases between. Here the CDR3 reads CASSLSGNQPQHF. CDR3 DNA: TGTGCCAGCAGTTTATCGGGCAATCAGCCCCAGCATTTT.

The V and J genes are TRBV4-1 and TRBJ1-2; D is perhaps TRBD1 (6 bases). Germline CDR1 reads MGHRA; CDR2 reads YSYEKL. The V end lost 1 base, the J end lost 1 base, and 16 bases lay between the germline ends. This CDR3 is 17 amino acids long. CDR3 sequence (DNA): TGCGCCAGCAGCCAAGTTGGGGGCCGGCCCCTTAACTATGGCTACACCTTC. Its protein product is CASSQVGGRPLNYGYTF.

This clone was detected only a few times. V usage is TRBV13 and J usage is TRBJ2-7; D not certain. CDR1 and CDR2 from the germline V gene are PRHDT and FYEKMQ (reference sequence). The CDR3 is made up of 14 amino acids. Trimming removed 4 bases from V and 3 bases from J, with 13 bases in between. The CDR3 DNA sequence: TGTGCCAGCAGCTCTACCCATCGGAGCTACGAGCAGTACTTC. Translation: CASSSTHRSYEQYF. Together with reference TRBV13 and TRBJ2-7, the CDR3 gives the full variable domain: AAGVIQSPRHLIKEKRETATLKCYPIPRHDTVYWYQQGPGQDPQFLISFYEKMQSDKGSIPDRFSAQQFSDYHSELNMSSLELGDSALYFCASSSTHRSYEQYFGPGTRLTVT.

V and J are TRBV2 and TRBJ1-5, with D unclear. The V gene's germline CDR1 is SNHLY and CDR2 FYNNEI. Trimming took 0 bases from V and 1 from J, leaving 10 bases between them. CDR3 size: 16 residues. The CDR3 DNA is TGTGCCAGCAGTGAAGCGCTGGCAGACAGCAATCAGCCCCAGCATTTT. Protein sequence: CASSEALADSNQPQHF.

A few counts support this clone. V usage is TRBV7-9 and J usage is TRBJ2-1, with 9 bases matching TRBD2. The CDR3 runs to 16 residues. CDR1 SEHNR and CDR2 FQNEAQ come from the germline V gene (reference sequence). The junction had 7 bases not matched to a gene; V was cut back by 5 bases and J by 2 bases. CDR3 amino acids: CASSPLSGRAYNEQFF. DNA of the CDR3: TGTGCCAGCAGCCCCCTTAGCGGGAGAGCCTACAATGAGCAGTTCTTC.

CDR3: CSAPGKVGGYTF. Written as DNA, the CDR3 is TGCAGCGCCCCCGGGAAGGTGGGGGGCTACACCTTC. The V gene is TRBV29-1, the J gene TRBJ1-2, with D uncertain. Trimming removed 7 bases from V and 8 bases from J, with 17 bases in between. This CDR3 region has 12 residues. Germline assignment: CDR1 SQVTM and CDR2 ANQGSEA.

The chain joins TRBV9 to TRBJ2-7; TRBD1 aligns across 8 bases. Germline V gives CDR1 SGDLS, CDR2 YYNGEE. The ends lost 4 bases at V and 6 bases at J; junction bases unmatched: 9. This CDR3 has 14 amino acids. For the CDR3, the DNA is TGTGCCAGCAGCCCCAGACAGGGGCAAGGCGAGCAGTACTTC. As protein: CASSPRQGQGEQYF.

The rearrangement links TRBV9 to TRBJ2-7; the match to TRBD2 covers 8 bases. There are 15 residues in the CDR3. V shed 4 bases, J shed 2 bases, and the junction held 8 bases outside the gene matches. Germline CDR1 SGDLS, CDR2 YYNGEE. The CDR3 spells CASSPRLALTYEQYF. CDR3 coding DNA: TGTGCCAGCAGCCCCCGACTAGCGCTAACCTACGAGCAGTACTTC.

The genes are TRBV7-6 and TRBJ2-7; 7 bases are a match to TRBD1. The CDR3 has 14 amino acids. Germline values: CDR1 SGHVS, CDR2 FNYEAQ. Trimming cost V 2 bases and J 6 bases; bases outside gene matches: 7. The CDR3 DNA reads as TGTGCCAGCAGCTTAAGAGGGGGCGTTTTCGAGCAGTACTTC. Residues: CASSLRGGVFEQYF.

This sequence joins TRBV27 and TRBJ1-5, with 9 bases matching TRBD1. J was trimmed by 6 bases and V by 7 bases; bases with no gene match: 7. CDR3 length: 14 residues. Germline loops: CDR1 MNHEY, CDR2 SMNVEV (reference sequence). The CDR3: CASMLTTGGQPQHF. For the CDR3, the DNA is TGTGCCAGCATGCTCACGACAGGGGGTCAGCCCCAGCATTTT.

The chain links TRBV29-1 to TRBJ2-7, with 7 bases fitting TRBD1. The CDR3 spans 14 residues. The V gene's germline CDR1 is SQVTM and CDR2 ANQGSEA. Losses at the gene ends were 8 bases for V and 3 bases for J; bases not matched to a gene: 13. CDR3 nucleotides: TGCAGCTTTTTGATGCCGGGACAGCGCTACGAGCAGTACTTC. This translates into CSFLMPGQRYEQYF.

This clone was seen only a few times. The rearrangement uses TRBV6-5 and TRBJ2-1; 7 nucleotides agree with TRBD1. Germline CDR1 reads MNHEY; CDR2 reads SVGAGI. This CDR3 spans 14 amino acids. V was pared by 8 bases and J by 6 bases, with 10 bases of the junction left unmatched. The CDR3 DNA reads as TGTGCCAGCTCCCTAGGGGGCGTCTTCAATGAGCAGTTCTTC. It is translated as CASSLGGVFNEQFF.

The chain joins TRBV29-1 to TRBJ2-1; TRBD2 matches 8 bases. The CDR3 extends over 15 amino acids. Germline V gene data show CDR1 as SQVTM and CDR2 as ANQGSEA. The V segment lost 3 bases and the J segment 4 bases; nucleotides outside the gene matches: 8. The CDR3 DNA follows: TGCAGCGTTGAGTTGGGACTAGAGCGATACAATGAGCAGTTCTTC. This gives the protein CSVELGLERYNEQFF.

The V and J genes are TRBV9 and TRBJ2-3; D is ambiguous. Between the trimmed V and J ends, which lost 3 bases and 4 bases, there was a span of 3 bases. Germline V gene data show CDR1 as SGDLS and CDR2 as YYNGEE. The CDR3 covers 11 residues. CDR3 nucleotides: TGTGCCAGCAGCGGACCAGATACGCAGTATTTT. Its protein product is CASSGPDTQYF.

The chain recombines TRBV29-1 with TRBJ1-1; a possible D gene is TRBD1 (5 bases). The V gene lost 5 bases and the J gene lost 11 bases, with 15 bases spanning the gap. The CDR3 has 11 residues. Germline V gene sequence: CDR1 SQVTM, CDR2 ANQGSEA. CDR3 amino acids: CSVPLLGRAFF. DNA of the CDR3: TGCAGCGTTCCCCTGTTGGGGCGGGCTTTCTTT.

This clone was seen only a few times. The CDR3 coding sequence is TGTGCCAGCAGCACGCGACAGCCGCCAACAGGGAATGAGCAGTTCTTC. This translates into CASSTRQPPTGNEQFF. The rearrangement uses TRBV11-2 and TRBJ2-1, with a tentative D call TRBD1 (6 bases). Per germline, CDR1 SGHAT and CDR2 FQNNGV. The CDR3 covers 16 residues. V shed 5 bases and J shed 7 bases, with 21 bases lying between them.

This chain joins TRBV7-9 and TRBJ2-7; 9 positions agree with TRBD1. This CDR3 contains 14 residues. The J segment lost 3 bases and the V segment lost 4 bases, leaving 4 bases of the junction unmatched. Germline V gene lookup returns CDR1 SEHNR and CDR2 FQNEAQ (reference sequence). CDR3 DNA sequence: TGTGCCAGCAGCTCCAGGACAGGGGACTACGAGCAGTACTTC. It is translated as CASSSRTGDYEQYF.

The chain carries TRBV19 and TRBJ2-1; the D gene is possibly TRBD1 (6 bases). The CDR3 is 12 residues long. V gave up 3 bases and J gave up 10 bases, with 10 bases separating them. Germline CDR1 LNHDA, CDR2 SQIVND (reference sequence). CDR3 amino acids: CASSIGQYEQFF. Here the CDR3 DNA reads TGTGCCAGTAGTATTGGACAGTACGAGCAGTTCTTC. The whole variable domain, remainder taken from reference TRBV19 and TRBJ2-1, is DGGITQSPKYLFRKEGQNVTLSCEQNLNHDAMYWYRQDPGQGLRLIYYSQIVNDFQKGDIAEGYSVSREKKESFPLTVTSAQKNPTAFYLCASSIGQYEQFFGPGTRLTVL.

This clone was seen only a few times. The chain carries TRBV7-2 and TRBJ1-2, with 8 bases identical to TRBD1. Germline V lookup: CDR1 SGHTA, CDR2 FQGNSA. V was pared by 4 bases and J by 4 bases, with 5 bases of the junction left unmatched. This CDR3 region has 14 residues. CDR3 nucleotides: TGTGCCAGCAGCTCGACAGGGGAACGCTATGGCTACACCTTC. This encodes CASSSTGERYGYTF.

This chain uses TRBV6-5 with TRBJ2-7, with TRBD1 as a possible D gene (6 bases). Germline-derived CDR1 and CDR2 are MNHEY and SVGAGI. This CDR3 is 15 amino acids long. The V end was cut by 1 base, the J end by 5 bases, with 15 bases between. CDR3 coding DNA: TGTGCCAGCAGTTACTTTCAGGGGCCGTCTGACGAGCAGTACTTC. Protein sequence: CASSYFQGPSDEQYF.